This T cell receptor (beta chain) stems from a study of T cell repertoires in cytomegalovirus infection. Background on the study: Public TCR beta signatures provided an indication of both CMV infection and a matching HLA type.

This CDR3 is 16 amino acids long. The ends were cut back, 2 bases at V and 0 bases at J, with 11 bases in the middle. From germline, CDR1 is SEHNR and CDR2 FQNEAQ (reference sequence). TCRdb re-analysed the reads in MiXCR, keeping a single row per CDR3 protein. In the table there are roughly 200,000 distinct CDR3 sequences, about a sixth of which are singletons. Study results and caveats: There were carriers of CMV plus the relevant HLA, and cumulative public TCR beta family frequency identified them.

This clonotype has a handful of counts. The antigen is unknown. The sequence derives from a human donor in good health (CMV status not recorded). Some clones in this sample may be carry-over from other donors' samples. The sequenced sample consisted of CD8+ T cells from PBMCs. V usage is TRBV7-9 and J usage is TRBJ2-1; the D is unclear. This CDR3 reads CASSLRPVSSYNEQFF. CDR3 DNA sequence: TGTGCCAGCAGCTTACGCCCGGTTAGCTCCTACAATGAGCAGTTCTTC.